The 30 T cell receptor beta chains in this list originate from one sample, sequenced in a study of identical twins. A single record per CDR3 protein comes from TCRdb applying MiXCR to the 5' RACE reads. Among more than 1.5 million distinct CDR3 sequences listed, 32% were seen once. Specimen: cord blood. The receptors shown here come from a newborn girl in good health.

The chain is built from TRBV6-1 and TRBJ2-7; a weak D match, TRBD1 (5 bases). CDR1 and CDR2 (germline): MNHNS, SASEGT. CDR3 length: 12 residues. V lost 3 bases and J lost 12, with 15 bases in between. CDR3 DNA sequence: TGTGCCAGCAGTGAGAGACAGCTTTCTCGGTACTTC. Translating it yields CASSERQLSRYF.

The chain is built from TRBV14 and TRBJ1-6; TRBD1 matches 7 bases. The J segment lost 9 bases and the V segment lost 1 base, leaving 9 bases of the junction unmatched. The CDR3 loop spans 16 amino acids. Germline V gene data show CDR1 as SGHDN and CDR2 as FVKESK. The CDR3 DNA reads TGTGCCAGCAGCCAAGTTGGCAGGGGGAAGAGTTCACCCCTCCACTTT. This translates into CASSQVGRGKSSPLHF.

This sequence joins TRBV20-1 and TRBJ2-5, with 9 positions matching TRBD1. The J call may be mistaken, given a closer DNA end match to TRBJ2-7. CDR1 DFQATT and CDR2 SNEGSKA come from the germline V gene (reference sequence). The CDR3 runs to 15 residues. CDR3 in DNA: TGCAGTGCCACCCGGGACAGGGACTATGGCAGCGAGCAGTACTTC. Translated, it gives CSATRDRDYGSEQYF.

The genes are TRBV20-1 and TRBJ2-7; 13 nucleotides align to TRBD2. V was pared by 2 bases and J by 2 bases, with 3 bases of the junction left unmatched. The germline V gene encodes CDR1 DFQATT and CDR2 SNEGSKA (reference sequence). The CDR3 contains 15 residues. The CDR3 DNA reads TGCAGTGCTAGAAGACTAGCGGGGGGCACCTACGAGCAGTACTTC. It encodes CSARRLAGGTYEQYF.

Only a few counts were recorded for this clonotype. This chain joins TRBV12-3 or TRBV12-4 and TRBJ2-1, with 14 bases matching TRBD2. The V and J ends lost 2 bases and 7 bases, in that order; junction bases with no gene match: 4. CDR3 length: 16 residues. The CDR3: CASSLSGTSGRNEQFF. In DNA form, the CDR3 reads TGTGCCAGCAGTTTATCCGGGACTAGCGGGAGAAATGAGCAGTTCTTC.

About this clonotype: A junction end diverges from the germline sequence, so it may reflect a read error. This rearrangement joins TRBV27 to TRBJ2-1, with D hard to call. CDR1 and CDR2 (germline): MNHEY, SMNVEV (reference sequence). The CDR3 runs 13 residues. CDR3 in amino acids: CASSWAANNKQFF. The CDR3 DNA is TGTGCCAGCAGCTGGGCGGCGAACAATAAGCAGTTCTTC.

This chain uses TRBV5-1 with TRBJ1-2; 7 nucleotides match TRBD1. With 4 bases clipped from V and 0 bases from J, the junction kept 6 bases outside the gene matches. Germline assignment: CDR1 SGHRS and CDR2 YFSETQ. This CDR3 spans 15 amino acids. The CDR3 DNA sequence: TGCGCCAGCAGCGCGGCGGACAGGCCTAACTATGGCTACACCTTC. Translation gives CASSAADRPNYGYTF.

The chain links TRBV19 to TRBJ2-4, with 8 bases aligning to TRBD2. Near its end, the DNA agrees better with TRBJ2-7, so the J call may be wrong. Germline-derived CDR1 and CDR2 are LNHDA and SQIVND (reference sequence). The CDR3 consists of 15 residues. CDR3 loop: CASSIFGGGIYEQYF. CDR3 DNA: TGTGCCAGTAGTATATTCGGGGGGGGAATCTACGAGCAGTACTTC.

This chain links TRBV4-2 with TRBJ2-5; D gene unclear. The V and J ends lost 0 bases and 5 bases respectively, with 7 bases between them. This CDR3 has 13 residues. Germline lookup yields CDR1 LGHNA and CDR2 YNFKEQ. CDR3 DNA: TGTGCCAGCAGCCAAGAGCGTTGGGAGACCCAGTACTTC. It translates to CASSQERWETQYF.

V and J are TRBV5-6 and TRBJ2-4; a possible D gene is TRBD1 (6 bases). The J call could be wrong; TRBJ2-7 is a better fit for the DNA end. Germline CDR1 is SGHDT and CDR2 is YYEEEE. The CDR3 is 15 residues long. As DNA, the CDR3 is TGTGCCAGCAGCTCCTTTCTGGACAGAGCCTACGAGCAGTACTTC. Its translation is CASSSFLDRAYEQYF.

This clonotype was seen only a few times. The J gene is TRBJ1-1, the V gene TRBV15, with a weak D call TRBD1 (6 bases). V was pared by 1 base and J by 2 bases, with 8 bases between. There are 14 residues in the CDR3. CDR1 is LNHNV, CDR2 YYDKDF, per germline (reference sequence). The CDR3 DNA is TGTGCCACCAGCAGAGGGACAGCAAACACTGAAGCTTTCTTT. Residues: CATSRGTANTEAFF.

The chain carries TRBV20-1 and TRBJ2-7; no firm D call. The germline V gene encodes CDR1 DFQATT and CDR2 SNEGSKA (reference sequence). Trimming shortened V by 3 bases and J by 5 bases, and 17 bases separated the two germline ends. The CDR3 spans 14 residues. CDR3 in DNA: TGCAGTGCTAGTAGTCTGGCTGAATCCGACGAGCAGTACTTC. This encodes CSASSLAESDEQYF.

The rearrangement uses TRBV12-3 or TRBV12-4 and TRBJ1-2, with 10 bases aligning to TRBD1. The CDR3 totals 14 residues. J lost 10 bases, V lost 6 bases, and 11 bases had no gene match. CDR3 bases: TGTGCCAGCAGCCCGGCCGGGACAGGGGTTGCCTACACCTTC. Residues: CASSPAGTGVAYTF.

This clonotype was detected once. The chain has TRBV5-4 and TRBJ2-1; 10 bases line up with TRBD2. This CDR3 is built from 17 residues. The ends lost 4 bases at V and 5 bases at J; junction bases unmatched: 12. Looked up from germline, CDR1 is SGHNT and CDR2 is YYREEE (reference sequence). CDR3 region: CASSPGLLAGADNEQFF. DNA for the CDR3: TGTGCCAGCAGCCCCGGCCTTCTAGCGGGAGCGGACAATGAGCAGTTCTTC. Using reference TRBV5-4 and TRBJ2-1 for the parts outside the CDR3, the full variable domain is ETGVTQSPTHLIKTRGQQVTLRCSSQSGHNTVSWYQQALGQGPQFIFQYYREEENGRGNFPPRFSGLQFPNYSSELNVNALELDDSALYLCASSPGLLAGADNEQFFGPGTRLTVL.

The rearrangement uses TRBV5-1 and TRBJ1-2; TRBD1 matches 12 bases. This CDR3 has 17 residues. Germline-derived CDR1 and CDR2 are SGHRS and YFSETQ. J lost 7 bases, V lost 2 bases, and 12 bases had no gene match. DNA of the CDR3: TGCGCCAGCAGCTTCCGGGACAGGGGGCGAATATCTCCTGGCTACACCTTC. This encodes CASSFRDRGRISPGYTF.

This clonotype was seen only a few times. The chain has TRBV21-1 and TRBJ1-1; the table's D call of TRBD1 was not tested on the DNA. TRBV21-1 is described as a pseudogene. CDR3 size: 15 residues. The CDR3 sequence: CASSKAPTPGNEAFF. DNA for the CDR3: TGTGCCAGCAGCAAAGCCCCGACCCCTGGGAATGAAGCTTTCTTT.

In this sample, this clonotype turned up a few times. The rearrangement uses TRBV3-1 and TRBJ1-1; no definite D call. Trimming removed 1 base from V and 2 bases from J, with 5 bases in between. CDR3 length equals 13 residues. Germline V gene data show CDR1 as LGHDT and CDR2 as YNNKEL (reference sequence). The DNA for the CDR3 is TGTGCCAGCAGCCAAGCTAGAAACACTGAAGCTTTCTTT. Translating gives CASSQARNTEAFF.

There are a few counts of this clonotype. J is TRBJ2-1 and V is TRBV4-1; 9 bases agree with TRBD2. Germline-derived CDR1 and CDR2 are MGHRA and YSYEKL. CDR3 size: 16 residues. The J segment lost 7 bases and the V segment lost 0 bases, leaving 7 bases of the junction unmatched. CDR3 DNA sequence: TGCGCCAGCAGCCAAGATCGTAGCGGGAGTAGTAATGAGCAGTTCTTC. This sequence encodes CASSQDRSGSSNEQFF.

The genes are TRBV12-3 or TRBV12-4 and TRBJ2-3; 7 positions agree with TRBD2. CDR3 length equals 11 residues. Trimming at V came to 6 bases and at J to 7 bases, leaving 1 base not matched to a gene. The CDR3 loop reads CASRGGNTQYF. The CDR3 region has the DNA TGTGCCAGCAGGGGGGGGAATACGCAGTATTTT.

This chain uses TRBV29-1 with TRBJ2-1, with TRBD2 matching 11 bases. The CDR3 runs to 15 residues. After removal of 3 bases from V and 5 bases from J, the junction contained 6 bases not matched to a gene. CDR1 and CDR2 from the germline V gene are SQVTM and ANQGSEA. CDR3 coding DNA: TGCAGCGTTGAGAAACAGACTAGCGGGAACAATGAGCAGTTCTTC. It translates to CSVEKQTSGNNEQFF.

This clonotype was seen only a few times. J is TRBJ2-2 and V is TRBV4-2; D gene uncertain. Germline V gene sequence: CDR1 LGHNA, CDR2 YNFKEQ. CDR3 length: 11 residues. V lost 10 bases and J lost 10, with 13 bases in between. This chain's CDR3 is CAIYNGLELFF. The DNA for the CDR3 is TGTGCCATCTATAACGGATTGGAGCTGTTTTTT.

In this sample, this clonotype turned up a few times. This chain connects TRBV19 to TRBJ1-6; TRBD1 is a possible D gene (6 bases). CDR3 length: 15 residues. Germline CDR1 LNHDA, CDR2 SQIVND (reference sequence). V gave up 3 bases and J gave up 7 bases, with 13 bases separating them. The CDR3 reads CASSIRPGQNSPLHF. CDR3 DNA: TGTGCCAGTAGTATTCGCCCGGGACAAAATTCACCCCTCCACTTT.

J is TRBJ1-1 and V is TRBV28, with TRBD1 as a possible D gene (5 bases). Trimming removed 4 bases from V and 1 base from J, with 13 bases in between. This CDR3 comprises 15 residues. Germline V gene sequence: CDR1 MDHEN, CDR2 SYDVKM. The CDR3 reads CASSSRGGRNTEAFF. CDR3 DNA: TGTGCCAGCAGTTCTCGCGGGGGGAGGAACACTGAAGCTTTCTTT.

The chain is built from TRBV5-1 and TRBJ2-3; no reliable D call. This CDR3 region has 14 residues. Trimming removed 2 bases from V and 6 bases from J, with 13 bases in between. Germline V gene data show CDR1 as SGHRS and CDR2 as YFSETQ. CDR3 amino acids: CASSLARSGDTQYF. CDR3 coding DNA: TGCGCCAGCAGCTTAGCCCGCTCCGGGGATACGCAGTATTTT.

This clonotype appeared many times. The CDR3 protein is CASSFNPGIQETQYF. CDR3 sequence (DNA): TGTGCCAGCAGTTTTAACCCGGGAATCCAAGAGACCCAGTACTTC. The V and J genes are TRBV12-3 or TRBV12-4 and TRBJ2-5; the D gene is possibly TRBD2 (5 bases). The CDR3 consists of 15 residues. V was trimmed by 3 bases and J by 1 base, leaving 12 bases between them.

The CDR3 here is CASSQGRLSGSEAFF. The DNA of the CDR3 is TGTGCCAGCAGCCAGGGACGCTTAAGTGGATCGGAAGCTTTCTTT. This chain joins TRBV3-1 and TRBJ1-1, with TRBD1 as a possible D gene (5 bases). The CDR3 spans 15 residues. V was pared by 3 bases and J by 8 bases, with 19 bases between. Germline assignment: CDR1 LGHDT and CDR2 YNNKEL (reference sequence).

The genes are TRBV6-2 or TRBV6-3 and TRBJ1-2; 7 bases fit TRBD1. The CDR3 has 14 amino acids. With 7 bases clipped from V and 0 bases from J, the junction kept 5 bases outside the gene matches. Germline lookup yields CDR1 MNHEY and CDR2 SVGEGT. CDR3 coding DNA: TGTGCCAGCATCCAGGGGGGAGCTAACTATGGCTACACCTTC. The encoded protein is CASIQGGANYGYTF.

CDR3 DNA sequence: TGTGCCAGCAGTTTAAGCCCCCTTACTGAAGCTTTCTTT. This codes for CASSLSPLTEAFF. The rearrangement links TRBV27 to TRBJ1-1; D call uncertain. Trimming left V 2 bases short and J 5 bases short, with 9 bases between. This CDR3 contains 13 residues. Per germline, CDR1 MNHEY and CDR2 SMNVEV (reference sequence).

The J gene is TRBJ2-1, the V gene TRBV21-1; whether TRBD1, the table's D call, matches the DNA was not checked. TRBV21-1 is an annotated pseudogene. This CDR3 comprises 19 residues. For the CDR3, the DNA is TGTGCCAGCAGCAAAGAAGTGGGAACAGGCCGATACAGTTACAATGAGCAGTTCTTC. This gives the protein CASSKEVGTGRYSYNEQFF.

Of note for this clonotype: The conserved final phenylalanine or tryptophan is absent from the CDR3, which likely points to a read error. The chain combines TRBV27 with TRBJ2-1; 11 bases fit TRBD2. Losses at the gene ends were 5 bases for V and 4 bases for J; bases not matched to a gene: 4. The CDR3 contains 15 residues. Germline values: CDR1 MNHEY, CDR2 SMNVEV (reference sequence). The CDR3 region has the DNA TGTGCCAGCAGTACTGTAGCGGGAGGGTACAATGAGCAGTTCTTA. Its protein is CASSTVAGGYNEQFL.